This TCR beta chain was identified in a study of blood T cells in healthy people across ages. Study-wide results and limits: Older age went with lower TCR beta diversity per million T cells, in a roughly linear way. Estimates of total diversity, which came from one million sequenced T cells, were considered to be underestimates.

This clonotype was observed a few times. The antigen is not known. There are 13 residues in the CDR3. CDR1 SGHVS and CDR2 FQNEAQ come from the germline V gene. The germline V and J ends were trimmed by 4 bases and 0 bases, with 7 bases remaining between them. With a J-beta primer mix and a sample-barcoded 5' primer, a second PCR ran about 7 to 11 cycles. Template switching added a 12-random-nucleotide identifier to every cDNA molecule. A single record per CDR3 protein comes from TCRdb applying MiXCR to the 5' RACE reads. Of about a million distinct CDR3 sequences listed, more than 30% were seen once; the top ten hold roughly 13%.

Material: blood. This clonotype was sampled from a man aged 18 to 30 in good health. The V gene is TRBV7-8, the J gene TRBJ2-7; no definite D call. Written as DNA, the CDR3 is TGTGCCAGCAGCTGGTCGAGCTCCTACGAGCAGTACTTC. Its translation: CASSWSSSYEQYF.